This T cell receptor beta chain was recorded in a study of T cell responses to AZD1222 COVID-19 vaccine. The wider study: Second doses were pooled across both intervals (about 4 or about 12 weeks). Notes on the study in general: Spike was spanned by vaccine-associated CD4 TCRs, which were dominant at 160-218 and 743-854. Donors in the cohort were predominantly white British and more often female, and clonal diversity was possibly underestimated. Reportedly, close to half of spike-specific TCRs are directed against unmutated variant regions.

There are a few counts of this clone. Its specificity is unknown. CDR3 size: 14 residues. Trimming took off 6 bases at V and 2 bases at J, with 14 bases between the two ends. Germline V gene data show CDR1 as MNHEY and CDR2 as SVGAGI. The assay was immunoSEQ multiplex PCR, and TCRdb's table has in-frame clones only and misses some. The sample has about 83,000 clones; more than 70% are singletons. The V gene is TRBV6-5, the J gene TRBJ2-7, with D perhaps given as TRBD1 or TRBD2 (5 bases each). This clonotype was obtained from an adult in good health. Material: peripheral blood, obtained on day 0 of AZD1222 vaccination. The CDR3 sequence: CASSWTLGAYEQYF. Written as DNA, the CDR3 is TGTGCCAGCAGCTGGACACTCGGGGCCTACGAGCAGTACTTC.